The rows below give T cell receptor beta chains drawn from one sample of a study of breast tumors, draining lymph nodes, adjacent tissues. TCRdb re-analysed the multiplex PCR reads in MiXCR, keeping a single row per CDR3 protein. The table shows more than 80,000 distinct CDR3 sequences, with 30% occurring only once. The sample was axillary lymph node tissue. These receptors came from a female donor with breast cancer. Some clones in this sample may be carry-over from other donors' samples. Both conserved end residues are trimmed from each CDR3. Only some rows state a clone size, as once, few, many or a class for expanded clones.

cdr3_aa: AISDPGWGAKETQY
v_call: TRBV10-3
j_call: TRBJ2-5
clone_size: many

cdr3_aa: SARWTSGRNEKLF
v_call: TRBV20-1
j_call: TRBJ1-4
clone_size: -

cdr3_aa: AGSEDTCRTSQDQVQGTQPQH
v_call: TRBV25-1
j_call: TRBJ1-5
clone_size: -

cdr3_aa: ASSSGLAGGVTDTQY
v_call: TRBV5-1
j_call: TRBJ2-3
clone_size: -

cdr3_aa: ASSSRLPGMSYEQY
v_call: TRBV5-6
j_call: TRBJ2-7
clone_size: -

cdr3_aa: ASSQVQLSGANVLT
v_call: TRBV4-1
j_call: TRBJ2-6
clone_size: many

cdr3_aa: ASSPGGTGHNSPLH
v_call: TRBV25-1
j_call: TRBJ1-6
clone_size: -

cdr3_aa: ASSPRRESNEQY
v_call: TRBV11-3
j_call: TRBJ2-7
clone_size: many

cdr3_aa: ASRMTSTDTQY
v_call: TRBV12-3/TRBV12-4
j_call: TRBJ2-3
clone_size: many

cdr3_aa: ALNGGSYEQF
v_call: TRBV2
j_call: TRBJ2-1
clone_size: many

cdr3_aa: ASSLRTTNEELF
v_call: TRBV5-1
j_call: TRBJ1-4
clone_size: many

cdr3_aa: ASSWGGRTGDEQF
v_call: TRBV5-1
j_call: TRBJ2-1
clone_size: -

cdr3_aa: ASSIKVGEKLF
v_call: TRBV18
j_call: TRBJ1-4
clone_size: many

cdr3_aa: AWSGREKLF
v_call: TRBV30
j_call: TRBJ1-4
clone_size: -

cdr3_aa: ASSVGPHTGGNTGELF
v_call: TRBV9
j_call: TRBJ2-2
clone_size: -

cdr3_aa: ASSERPGAGNTIY
v_call: TRBV6-1
j_call: TRBJ1-3
clone_size: many

cdr3_aa: ASSARGETQY
v_call: TRBV5-1
j_call: TRBJ2-5
clone_size: -

cdr3_aa: ASSYSPGAYEQY
v_call: TRBV11-2
j_call: TRBJ2-7
clone_size: many

cdr3_aa: ASSFEEGVRF
v_call: TRBV28
j_call: TRBJ2-1
clone_size: many

cdr3_aa: ASANGLDTQY
v_call: TRBV5-8
j_call: TRBJ2-3
clone_size: many

cdr3_aa: ASSPSGTEGQGYT
v_call: TRBV18
j_call: TRBJ1-2
clone_size: many

cdr3_aa: ATSETTDTQY
v_call: TRBV24-1
j_call: TRBJ2-3
clone_size: -

cdr3_aa: SARDRLTGDDQPQH
v_call: TRBV20-1
j_call: TRBJ1-5
clone_size: many

cdr3_aa: ASSQGESSYNEQF
v_call: TRBV3-1
j_call: TRBJ2-1
clone_size: many

cdr3_aa: ASRPKGGSYT
v_call: TRBV9
j_call: TRBJ1-2
clone_size: many

cdr3_aa: ASSLGVVAGAYERY
v_call: TRBV13
j_call: TRBJ2-7
clone_size: -

cdr3_aa: ASSHTSREGNQPQH
v_call: TRBV27
j_call: TRBJ1-5
clone_size: many

cdr3_aa: ASSPGLAGTGELF
v_call: TRBV7-9
j_call: TRBJ2-2
clone_size: many

cdr3_aa: GAGFSYNEQF
v_call: TRBV27
j_call: TRBJ2-1
clone_size: many

cdr3_aa: SALVYNEQF
v_call: TRBV20-1
j_call: TRBJ2-1
clone_size: many

cdr3_aa: ASSLRGGAYNEQF
v_call: TRBV7-2
j_call: TRBJ2-1
clone_size: many

cdr3_aa: ASSLMTGATGNTIY
v_call: TRBV7-2
j_call: TRBJ1-3
clone_size: many

cdr3_aa: ASSSRMGQEGTNEQF
v_call: TRBV11-3
j_call: TRBJ2-1
clone_size: many

cdr3_aa: AWSVGGSSYNEQF
v_call: TRBV30
j_call: TRBJ2-1
clone_size: many

cdr3_aa: ASRVQGGSNTEAF
v_call: TRBV7-2
j_call: TRBJ1-1
clone_size: few

cdr3_aa: ASSYGGQSSYNEQF
v_call: TRBV6-6
j_call: TRBJ2-1
clone_size: many

cdr3_aa: SAPRDRVDTQY
v_call: TRBV20-1
j_call: TRBJ2-3
clone_size: -

cdr3_aa: ASSVVSGGASEQF
v_call: TRBV9
j_call: TRBJ2-1
clone_size: many

cdr3_aa: SAGTGGKNIQY
v_call: TRBV20-1
j_call: TRBJ2-4
clone_size: once

cdr3_aa: SALISGGTNTDTQY
v_call: TRBV20-1
j_call: TRBJ2-3
clone_size: once

cdr3_aa: ASTRRGEETQY
v_call: TRBV28
j_call: TRBJ2-5
clone_size: many

cdr3_aa: ASSPIDRVGGYT
v_call: TRBV6-2/TRBV6-3
j_call: TRBJ1-2
clone_size: many

cdr3_aa: ASSPTGAGELF
v_call: TRBV7-9
j_call: TRBJ2-2
clone_size: many

cdr3_aa: ASSFDRVATGELF
v_call: TRBV5-1
j_call: TRBJ2-2
clone_size: -